This is a list of T cell receptor beta chains from one sample in a study of CD8+ T cells in alopecia areata. Assay used: immunoSEQ multiplex PCR; TCRdb lists only in-frame clones, some missing. In the table there are 200,000 to 250,000 clones, roughly 56% of which are singletons. Sequencing used CD4+ T cells sorted from blood, obtained at week 4, from a patient treated with tofacitinib. Receptor source: a human donor with alopecia areata. CDR3s include the opening cysteine and the closing phenylalanine or tryptophan. The D gene is left open where the match is weak. Where a row states a size, it is once, few, many or the class of an expanded clone; other rows omit it.

D: -
size: few
J: TRBJ2-2
V: TRBV29-1
DNA: TGCAGCGTGGTGGTCGACAGGACATACACCGGGGAGCTGTTTTTT
CDR3: CSVVVDRTYTGELFF

D: -
size: few
J: TRBJ1-2
V: TRBV4-3
DNA: TGCGCCAGCAGCCAGAGAGGGAACGGCTACACCTTC
CDR3: CASSQRGNGYTF

D: TRBD1
size: few
J: TRBJ1-1
V: TRBV10-1
DNA: TGCGCCAGCAGTGAGGGCAGGGGGATGACTTTCTTT
CDR3: CASSEGRGMTFF

D: -
size: -
J: TRBJ1-2
V: TRBV27
DNA: TGTGCCACCAAAAACTTACAGGGACATTCTACGGGCTACACCTTC
CDR3: CATKNLQGHSTGYTF

D: -
size: few
J: TRBJ2-1
V: TRBV18
DNA: TGTGCCAGCTCACCCGGCAATGAGCAGTTCTTC
CDR3: CASSPGNEQFF

D: -
size: -
J: TRBJ2-5
V: TRBV25-1
DNA: TGTGCCAGCTCCATGTGGGTCCAAGAGACCCAGTACTTC
CDR3: CASSMWVQETQYF

D: -
size: few
J: TRBJ2-3
V: TRBV7-2
DNA: TGTGCCAGCAGCTCCGCCGGGAATAGTAAGGGACTAGATACGCAGTATTTT
CDR3: CASSSAGNSKGLDTQYF

D: -
size: -
J: TRBJ1-1
V: TRBV6-5
DNA: TGTGCCAGCAGGATGAACACTGAAGCTTTCTTT
CDR3: CASRMNTEAFF

D: -
size: -
J: TRBJ1-4
V: TRBV29-1
DNA: TGCAGCGTTGGGGGTGGAGGAACAACTAATGAAAAACTGTTTTTT
CDR3: CSVGGGGTTNEKLFF

D: -
size: few
J: TRBJ2-3
V: TRBV5-1
DNA: TGCGCCAGCAGCAGGCTTAGGACAGATACGCAGTATTTT
CDR3: CASSRLRTDTQYF

D: -
size: -
J: TRBJ1-6
V: TRBV28
DNA: TGTGCCAGCAGTTCGGCGCAGGGTGTTGGGTCACCCCTCCACTTT
CDR3: CASSSAQGVGSPLHF

D: -
size: -
J: TRBJ2-1
V: TRBV29-1
DNA: TGCAGCGTGGATCGGGACGACAATGAGCAGTTCTTC
CDR3: CSVDRDDNEQFF

D: -
size: -
J: TRBJ2-3
V: TRBV30
DNA: TGTGCCTGGAGTTTGAACCGAGGTACAGATACGCAGTATTTT
CDR3: CAWSLNRGTDTQYF

D: TRBD1
size: few
J: TRBJ2-3
V: TRBV30
DNA: TGTGCCTGGAGTGCCACGGACAGGGATACAGATACGCAGTATTTT
CDR3: CAWSATDRDTDTQYF

D: -
size: -
J: TRBJ2-5
V: TRBV18
DNA: TGTGCCAGCTCACCACCGAGTGGTAGGGAGACCCAGTACTTC
CDR3: CASSPPSGRETQYF

D: TRBD2
size: few
J: TRBJ2-1
V: TRBV6-1
DNA: TGTGCCAGCAGTGGGCAACTAGCGGGGCGGATCAATGAGCAGTTCTTC
CDR3: CASSGQLAGRINEQFF

D: -
size: -
J: TRBJ1-5
V: TRBV30
DNA: TGTGCCTGGAGTGGTGGGAGCAATCAGCCCCAGCATTTT
CDR3: CAWSGGSNQPQHF

D: -
size: -
J: TRBJ1-5
V: TRBV6-6
DNA: TGTGCCAGCAGGGACAGCCACAATCAGCCCCAGCATTTT
CDR3: CASRDSHNQPQHF

D: TRBD2
size: many
J: TRBJ2-1
V: TRBV19
DNA: TGTGCCAGTAGATGGGAGCGGGGGGGCGACAATGAGCAGTTCTTC
CDR3: CASRWERGGDNEQFF

D: -
size: few
J: TRBJ1-5
V: TRBV30
DNA: TGTGCCTGGCAAGGAGGAGACAATCAGCCCCAGCATTTT
CDR3: CAWQGGDNQPQHF

D: TRBD1
size: -
J: TRBJ2-3
V: TRBV5-1
DNA: TGCGCCAGCAGCTTGACTACAGGGGAATCAGATACGCAGTATTTT
CDR3: CASSLTTGESDTQYF

D: -
size: -
J: TRBJ2-4
V: TRBV19
DNA: TGTGCCAGTACTTTCGTTGGAATTCAGTACTTC
CDR3: CASTFVGIQYF

D: -
size: -
J: TRBJ1-3
V: TRBV30
DNA: TGTGCCTGGTCCAGGGATTCGTACGGAAACACCATATATTTT
CDR3: CAWSRDSYGNTIYF

D: TRBD1
size: many
J: TRBJ1-2
V: TRBV19
DNA: TGTGCCAGTAGTCTCCGGGACAGGTTGGAGGGCTACACCTTC
CDR3: CASSLRDRLEGYTF

D: TRBD1
size: -
J: TRBJ1-6
V: TRBV30
DNA: TGTGCCTGTTCGGGACAGGGGATTAATTCACCCCTCCACTTT
CDR3: CACSGQGINSPLHF

D: TRBD1
size: -
J: TRBJ1-6
V: TRBV27
DNA: TGTGCCAGCAGTTTAGGGGGACAGGGAGGGTATTCACCCCTCCACTTT
CDR3: CASSLGGQGGYSPLHF

D: -
size: few
J: TRBJ2-2
V: TRBV11-2
DNA: TGTGCCAGCAGCCCCTATTTCACCGGGGAGCTGTTTTTT
CDR3: CASSPYFTGELFF

D: TRBD1
size: few
J: TRBJ1-1
V: TRBV30
DNA: TGTGCCTGGAGTCCGCAGGGGGCTGGCACTGAAGCTTTCTTT
CDR3: CAWSPQGAGTEAFF

D: -
size: -
J: TRBJ2-6
V: TRBV5-1
DNA: TGCGCCAGCAGCTTGGGGCCAGGAAGCTCTGGGGCCAACGTCCTGACTTTC
CDR3: CASSLGPGSSGANVLTF

D: -
size: many
J: TRBJ2-5
V: TRBV6-1
DNA: TGTGCCAGCAGTGTTCTACGAGGGATTGGGTACTTC
CDR3: CASSVLRGIGYF

D: TRBD1
size: -
J: TRBJ1-2
V: TRBV18
DNA: TGTGCCAGCTCACCACTGCAGGGGGACTTTGGCTATGGCTACACCTTC
CDR3: CASSPLQGDFGYGYTF

D: TRBD2
size: -
J: TRBJ2-3
V: TRBV30
DNA: TGTGCCTGGAGGAGAGGGACTAGCTGGGGGACAGATACGCAGTATTTT
CDR3: CAWRRGTSWGTDTQYF

D: -
size: -
J: TRBJ1-2
V: TRBV27
DNA: TGTGCCAGCAGTGCCCGGGCTAACTATGGCTACACCTTC
CDR3: CASSARANYGYTF

D: TRBD2
size: -
J: TRBJ2-1
V: TRBV5-6
DNA: TGTGCCAGCAGCCGGGGGACTAGCCCGATGAGCTCCTACAATGAGCAGTTCTTC
CDR3: CASSRGTSPMSSYNEQFF

D: -
size: -
J: TRBJ1-1
V: TRBV29-1
DNA: TGCAGCGTCGATGGGGCCACTGAAGCTTTCTTT
CDR3: CSVDGATEAFF

D: TRBD2
size: -
J: TRBJ2-3
V: TRBV29-1
DNA: TGCAGCGTTGTAGAGCTAGCGGGGATTAATACGCAGTATTTT
CDR3: CSVVELAGINTQYF

D: -
size: -
J: TRBJ2-1
V: TRBV7-2
DNA: TGTGCCAGCAGCTTAGGGGGCGGGGGCCTCTCCTACAATGAGCAGTTCTTC
CDR3: CASSLGGGGLSYNEQFF

D: -
size: -
J: TRBJ2-7
V: TRBV7-2
DNA: TGTGCCAGCAGCTTAGACGGGGAAAGCTCCTACGAGCAGTACTTC
CDR3: CASSLDGESSYEQYF

D: TRBD1
size: -
J: TRBJ2-7
V: TRBV4-1
DNA: TGCGCCAGCAGCCAAGGAGGACAGGGGTCATTGGGGGAGCAGTACTTC
CDR3: CASSQGGQGSLGEQYF

D: -
size: -
J: TRBJ1-2
V: TRBV2
DNA: TGTGCCAGCAGTGAAAATGACTATGGCTACACCTTC
CDR3: CASSENDYGYTF